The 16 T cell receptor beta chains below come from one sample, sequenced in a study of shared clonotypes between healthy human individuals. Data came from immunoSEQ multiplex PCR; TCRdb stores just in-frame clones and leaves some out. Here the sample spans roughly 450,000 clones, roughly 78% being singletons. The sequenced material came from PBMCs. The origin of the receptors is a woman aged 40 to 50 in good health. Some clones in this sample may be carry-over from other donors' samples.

DNA for the CDR3: TGTGCCAGCAGCACGGCAATGGGCTACGAGCAGTACTTC. It yields the protein CASSTAMGYEQYF. The gene calls are TRBV7-3 and TRBJ2-7, with no clear D. The CDR3 is made up of 13 amino acids. V lost 5 bases, J lost 3 bases, and 11 bases lay in between. Germline V gives CDR1 SGHTA, CDR2 FQGTGA.

The CDR3 loop is CASSPLRGEQFF. Here the CDR3 DNA reads TGTGCCAGTAGTCCGTTGCGGGGTGAGCAGTTCTTC. The chain recombines TRBV19 with TRBJ2-1, with D maybe TRBD2 (6 bases). The V gene lost 5 bases and the J gene lost 9 bases, with 11 bases spanning the gap. Germline V lookup: CDR1 LNHDA, CDR2 SQIVND (reference sequence). The CDR3 is 12 amino acids.

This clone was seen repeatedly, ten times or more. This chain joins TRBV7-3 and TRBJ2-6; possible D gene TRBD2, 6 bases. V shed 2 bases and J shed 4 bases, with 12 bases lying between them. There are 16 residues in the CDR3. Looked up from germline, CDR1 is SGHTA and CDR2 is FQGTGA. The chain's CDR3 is CASSLPTGVGANVLTF. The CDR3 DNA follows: TGTGCCAGCAGCTTACCGACGGGGGTAGGGGCCAACGTCCTGACTTTC.

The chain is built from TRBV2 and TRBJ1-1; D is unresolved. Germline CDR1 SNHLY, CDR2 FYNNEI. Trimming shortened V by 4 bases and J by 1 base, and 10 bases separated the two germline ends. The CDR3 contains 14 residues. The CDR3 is CASSVDLGNTEAFF. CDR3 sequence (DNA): TGTGCCAGCAGTGTCGACTTGGGGAACACTGAAGCTTTCTTT.

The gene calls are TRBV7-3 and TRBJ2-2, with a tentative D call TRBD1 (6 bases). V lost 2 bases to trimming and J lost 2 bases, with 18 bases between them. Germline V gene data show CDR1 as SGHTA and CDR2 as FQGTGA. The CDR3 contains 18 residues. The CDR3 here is CASSLLGSRQDNTGELFF. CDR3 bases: TGTGCCAGCAGCTTATTGGGGTCGAGACAGGATAACACCGGGGAGCTGTTTTTT.

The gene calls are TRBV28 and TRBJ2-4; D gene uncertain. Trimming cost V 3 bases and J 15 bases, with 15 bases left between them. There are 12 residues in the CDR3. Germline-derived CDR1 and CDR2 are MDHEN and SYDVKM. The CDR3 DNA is TGTGCCAGCAGTTTGGGGATGCGAAGCTCGTACTTC. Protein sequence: CASSLGMRSSYF.

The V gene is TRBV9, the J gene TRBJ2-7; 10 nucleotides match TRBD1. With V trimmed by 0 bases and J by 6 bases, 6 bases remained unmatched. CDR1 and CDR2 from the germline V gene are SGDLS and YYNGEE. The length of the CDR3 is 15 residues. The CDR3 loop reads CASSVAGTGAGEQYF. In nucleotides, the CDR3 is TGTGCCAGCAGCGTAGCCGGGACAGGGGCGGGCGAGCAGTACTTC.

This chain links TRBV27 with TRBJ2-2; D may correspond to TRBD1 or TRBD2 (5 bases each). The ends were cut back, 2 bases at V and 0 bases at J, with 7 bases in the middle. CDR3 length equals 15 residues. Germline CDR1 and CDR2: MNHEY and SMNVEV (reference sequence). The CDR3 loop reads CASSLGTTNTGELFF. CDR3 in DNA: TGTGCCAGCAGTTTAGGGACCACGAACACCGGGGAGCTGTTTTTT.

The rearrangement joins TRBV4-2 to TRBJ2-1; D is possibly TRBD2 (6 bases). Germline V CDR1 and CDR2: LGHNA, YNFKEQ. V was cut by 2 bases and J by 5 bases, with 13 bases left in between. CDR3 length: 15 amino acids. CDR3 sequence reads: CASSQLARDDNEQFF. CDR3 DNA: TGTGCCAGCAGCCAACTAGCGCGAGACGACAATGAGCAGTTCTTC.

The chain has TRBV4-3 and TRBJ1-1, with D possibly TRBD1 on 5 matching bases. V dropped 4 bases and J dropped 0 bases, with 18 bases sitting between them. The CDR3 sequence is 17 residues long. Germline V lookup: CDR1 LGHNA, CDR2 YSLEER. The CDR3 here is CASSPTKGVGMNTEAFF. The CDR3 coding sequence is TGCGCCAGCAGCCCGACCAAAGGGGTTGGCATGAACACTGAAGCTTTCTTT.

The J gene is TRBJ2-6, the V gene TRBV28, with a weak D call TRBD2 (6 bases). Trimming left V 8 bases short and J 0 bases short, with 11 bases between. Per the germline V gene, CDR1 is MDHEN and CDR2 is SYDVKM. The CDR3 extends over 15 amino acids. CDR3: CASGGGRSGANVLTF. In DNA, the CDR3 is TGTGCCAGCGGAGGAGGGCGCTCTGGGGCCAACGTCCTGACTTTC.

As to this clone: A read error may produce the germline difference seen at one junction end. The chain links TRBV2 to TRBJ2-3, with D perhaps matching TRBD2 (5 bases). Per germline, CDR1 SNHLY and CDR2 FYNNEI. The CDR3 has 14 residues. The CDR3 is CASSQAWRRYTQYF. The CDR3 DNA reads TGTGCCAGCAGTCAAGCGTGGAGGCGATATACGCAGTATTTT.

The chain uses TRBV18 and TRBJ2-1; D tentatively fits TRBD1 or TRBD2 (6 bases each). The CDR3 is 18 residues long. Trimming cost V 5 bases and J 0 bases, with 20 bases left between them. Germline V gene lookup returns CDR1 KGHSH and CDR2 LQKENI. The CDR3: CASSVSLTGGASYNEQFF. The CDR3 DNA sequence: TGTGCCAGCTCAGTTAGCCTGACAGGAGGGGCCTCCTACAATGAGCAGTTCTTC.

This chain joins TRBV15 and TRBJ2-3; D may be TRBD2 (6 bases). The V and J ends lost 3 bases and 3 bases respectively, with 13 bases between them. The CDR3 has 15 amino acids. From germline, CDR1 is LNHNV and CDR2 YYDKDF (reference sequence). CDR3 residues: CATSRGKEGTDTQYF. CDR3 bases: TGTGCCACCAGCAGGGGGAAGGAGGGGACAGATACGCAGTATTTT.

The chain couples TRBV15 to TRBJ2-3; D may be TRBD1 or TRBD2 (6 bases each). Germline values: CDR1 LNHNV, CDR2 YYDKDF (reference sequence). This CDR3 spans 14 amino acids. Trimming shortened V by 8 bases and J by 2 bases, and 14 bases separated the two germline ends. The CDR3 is CATAEGGYTDTQYF. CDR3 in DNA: TGTGCCACCGCTGAGGGGGGATACACAGATACGCAGTATTTT.

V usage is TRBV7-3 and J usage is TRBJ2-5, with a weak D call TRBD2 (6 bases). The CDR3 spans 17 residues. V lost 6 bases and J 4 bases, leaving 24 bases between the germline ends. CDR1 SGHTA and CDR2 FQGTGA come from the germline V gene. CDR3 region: CASSLTGEVGGLETQYF. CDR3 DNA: TGTGCCAGCAGTTTGACGGGGGAGGTGGGAGGACTAGAGACCCAGTACTTC.